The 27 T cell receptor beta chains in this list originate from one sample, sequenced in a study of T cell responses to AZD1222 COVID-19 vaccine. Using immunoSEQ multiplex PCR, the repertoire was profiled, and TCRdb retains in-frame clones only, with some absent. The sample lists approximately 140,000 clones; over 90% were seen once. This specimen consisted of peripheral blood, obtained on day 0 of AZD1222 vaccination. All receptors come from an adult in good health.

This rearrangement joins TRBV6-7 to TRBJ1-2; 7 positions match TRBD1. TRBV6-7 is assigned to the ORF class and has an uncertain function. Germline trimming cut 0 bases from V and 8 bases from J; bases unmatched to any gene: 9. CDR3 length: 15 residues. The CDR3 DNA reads TGTGCCAGCAGTTACTCCAGGGGGAGGGGGCTAGGCTACACCTTC. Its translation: CASSYSRGRGLGYTF.

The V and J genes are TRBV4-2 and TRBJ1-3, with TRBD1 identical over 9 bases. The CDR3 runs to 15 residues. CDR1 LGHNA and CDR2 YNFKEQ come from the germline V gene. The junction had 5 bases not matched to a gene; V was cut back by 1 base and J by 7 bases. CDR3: CASSQVRDRANTIYF. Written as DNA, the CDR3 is TGTGCCAGCAGCCAAGTCCGGGACAGGGCTAACACCATATATTTT.

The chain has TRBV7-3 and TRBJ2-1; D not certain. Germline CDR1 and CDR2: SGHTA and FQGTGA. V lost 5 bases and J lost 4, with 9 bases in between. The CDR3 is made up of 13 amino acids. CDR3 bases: TGTGCCAGCAGCCCTTCTCCTTACAATGAGCAGTTCTTC. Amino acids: CASSPSPYNEQFF. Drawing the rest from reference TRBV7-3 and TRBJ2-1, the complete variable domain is GAGVSQTPSNKVTEKGKYVELRCDPISGHTALYWYRQSLGQGPEFLIYFQGTGAADDSGLPNDRFFAVRPEGSVSTLKIQRTERGDSAVYLCASSPSPYNEQFFGPGTRLTVL.

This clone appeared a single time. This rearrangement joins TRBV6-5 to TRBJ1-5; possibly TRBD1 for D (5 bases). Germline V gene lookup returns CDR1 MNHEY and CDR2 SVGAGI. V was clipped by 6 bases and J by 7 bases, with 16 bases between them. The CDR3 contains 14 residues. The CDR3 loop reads CASRGRDGGQPQHF. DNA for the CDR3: TGTGCCAGCAGGGGCCGGGACGGGGGACAGCCCCAGCATTTT.

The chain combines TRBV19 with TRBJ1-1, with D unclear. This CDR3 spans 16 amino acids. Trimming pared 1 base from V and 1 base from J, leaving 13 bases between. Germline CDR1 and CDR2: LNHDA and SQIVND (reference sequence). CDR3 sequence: CASSIGTGRSNTEAFF. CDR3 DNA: TGTGCCAGTAGTATAGGGACCGGACGGTCGAACACTGAAGCTTTCTTT.

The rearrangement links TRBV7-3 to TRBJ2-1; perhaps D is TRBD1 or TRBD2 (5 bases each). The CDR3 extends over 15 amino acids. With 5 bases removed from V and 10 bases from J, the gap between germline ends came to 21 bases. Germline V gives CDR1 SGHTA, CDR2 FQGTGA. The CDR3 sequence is CASSPSYLSRDEQFF. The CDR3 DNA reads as TGTGCCAGCAGCCCAAGCTATCTATCCAGGGACGAGCAGTTCTTC.

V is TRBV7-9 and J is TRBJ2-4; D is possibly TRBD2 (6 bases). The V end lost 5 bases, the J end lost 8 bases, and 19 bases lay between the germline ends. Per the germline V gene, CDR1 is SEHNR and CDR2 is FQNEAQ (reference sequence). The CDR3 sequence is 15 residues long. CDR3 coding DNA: TGTGCCAGCAGCCCCCTAAATCGGGCTAGCGACATTCAGTACTTC. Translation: CASSPLNRASDIQYF.

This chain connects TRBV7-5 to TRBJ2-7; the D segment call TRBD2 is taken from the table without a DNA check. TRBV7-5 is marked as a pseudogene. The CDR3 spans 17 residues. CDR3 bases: TGTGCCAGAAGCATTAGGAGGAGTGTCCGGGAACACTACGAGCAGTACTTC. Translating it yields CARSIRRSVREHYEQYF.

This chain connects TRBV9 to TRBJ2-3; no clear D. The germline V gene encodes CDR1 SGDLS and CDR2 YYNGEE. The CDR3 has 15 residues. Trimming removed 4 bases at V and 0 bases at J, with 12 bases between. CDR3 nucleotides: TGTGCCAGCAGCCCCCAGGCGGATAGCACAGATACGCAGTATTTT. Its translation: CASSPQADSTDTQYF.

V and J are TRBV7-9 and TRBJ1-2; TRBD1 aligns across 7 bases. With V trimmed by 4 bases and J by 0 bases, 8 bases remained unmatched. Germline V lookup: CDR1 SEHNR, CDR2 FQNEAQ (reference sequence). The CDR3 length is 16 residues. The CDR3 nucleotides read TGTGCCAGCAGCTCAGGGGGGTTAACAACTAACTATGGCTACACCTTC. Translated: CASSSGGLTTNYGYTF. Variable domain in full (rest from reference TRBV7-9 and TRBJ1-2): DTGVSQNPRHKITKRGQNVTFRCDPISEHNRLYWYRQTLGQGPEFLTYFQNEAQLEKSRLLSDRFSAERPKGSFSTLEIQRTEQGDSAMYLCASSSGGLTTNYGYTFGSGTRLTVV.

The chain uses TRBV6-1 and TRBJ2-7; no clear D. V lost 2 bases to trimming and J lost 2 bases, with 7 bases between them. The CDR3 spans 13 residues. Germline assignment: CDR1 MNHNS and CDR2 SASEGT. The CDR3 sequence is CASSESQPYEQYF. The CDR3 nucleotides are TGTGCCAGCAGTGAATCGCAACCCTACGAGCAGTACTTC.

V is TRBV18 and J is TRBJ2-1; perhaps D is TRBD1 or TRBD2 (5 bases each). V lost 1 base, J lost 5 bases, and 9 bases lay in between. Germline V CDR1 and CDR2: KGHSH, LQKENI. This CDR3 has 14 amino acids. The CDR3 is CASSPRDLNNEQFF. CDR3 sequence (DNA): TGTGCCAGCTCACCACGGGACCTTAACAATGAGCAGTTCTTC.

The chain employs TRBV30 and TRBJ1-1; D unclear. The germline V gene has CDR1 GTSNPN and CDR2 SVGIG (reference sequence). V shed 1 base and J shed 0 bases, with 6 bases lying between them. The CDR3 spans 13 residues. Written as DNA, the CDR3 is TGTGCCTGGAGTGGGAACTTGAACACTGAAGCTTTCTTT. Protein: CAWSGNLNTEAFF.

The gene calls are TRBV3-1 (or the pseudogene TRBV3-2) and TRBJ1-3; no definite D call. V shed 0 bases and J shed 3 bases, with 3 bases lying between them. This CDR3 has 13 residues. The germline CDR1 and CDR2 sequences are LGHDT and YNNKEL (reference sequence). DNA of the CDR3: TGTGCCAGCAGCCAAGAAATTGGAAACACCATATATTTT. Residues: CASSQEIGNTIYF.

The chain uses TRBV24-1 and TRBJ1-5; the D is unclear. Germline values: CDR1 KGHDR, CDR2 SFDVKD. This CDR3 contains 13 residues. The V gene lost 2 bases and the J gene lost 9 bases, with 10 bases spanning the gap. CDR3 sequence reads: CATSDSRTGPQHF. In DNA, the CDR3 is TGTGCCACCAGTGATTCAAGGACGGGGCCCCAGCATTTT.

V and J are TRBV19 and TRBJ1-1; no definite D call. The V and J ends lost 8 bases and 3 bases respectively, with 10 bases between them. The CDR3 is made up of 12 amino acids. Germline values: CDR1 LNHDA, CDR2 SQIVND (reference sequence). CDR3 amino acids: CASRTSHTEAFF. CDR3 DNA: TGTGCCAGTCGGACGAGTCACACTGAAGCTTTCTTT.

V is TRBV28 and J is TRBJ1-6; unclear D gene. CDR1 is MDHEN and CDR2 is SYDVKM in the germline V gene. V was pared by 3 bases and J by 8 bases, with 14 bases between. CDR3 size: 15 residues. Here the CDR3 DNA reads TGTGCCAGCAGTTTGAGGACCTCAATGGATTCACCCCTCCACTTT. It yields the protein CASSLRTSMDSPLHF.

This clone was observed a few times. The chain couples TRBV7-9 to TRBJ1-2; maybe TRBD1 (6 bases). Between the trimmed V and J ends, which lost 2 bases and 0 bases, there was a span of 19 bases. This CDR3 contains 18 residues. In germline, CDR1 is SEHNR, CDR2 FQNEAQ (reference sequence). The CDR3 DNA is TGTGCCAGCAGCTTACAGGGGAAAAAAACCTTAGCTAACTATGGCTACACCTTC. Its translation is CASSLQGKKTLANYGYTF.

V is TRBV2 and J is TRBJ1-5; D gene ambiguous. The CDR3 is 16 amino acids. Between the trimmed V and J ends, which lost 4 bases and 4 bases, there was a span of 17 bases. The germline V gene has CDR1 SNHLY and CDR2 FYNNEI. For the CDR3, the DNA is TGTGCCAGCAGTGCCCTAGGAGATTTAAGGAATCAGCCCCAGCATTTT. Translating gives CASSALGDLRNQPQHF.

CDR3 DNA: TGTGCCAGCGCAGTCCGTGGGGGCGCGTTCTACGAGCAGTACTTC. It translates to CASAVRGGAFYEQYF. The chain joins TRBV27 to TRBJ2-7; the D gene is possibly TRBD1 (6 bases). In germline, CDR1 is MNHEY, CDR2 SMNVEV (reference sequence). The CDR3 is 15 amino acids. Trimming took 8 bases from V and 3 from J, leaving 20 bases between them.

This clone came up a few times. CDR3 protein: CASSLRTGLGYTF. CDR3 sequence (DNA): TGTGCCAGCAGTTTAAGGACAGGGCTTGGCTACACCTTC. V and J are TRBV27 and TRBJ1-2, with TRBD1 matching over 8 bases. Looked up from germline, CDR1 is MNHEY and CDR2 is SMNVEV (reference sequence). The CDR3 length is 13 residues. Unmatched junction bases numbered 3, after V lost 2 bases and J lost 7 bases.

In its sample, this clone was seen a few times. The CDR3 sequence: CASSSFPISGGADEQFF. Written as DNA, the CDR3 is TGCGCCAGCAGCTCTTTTCCAATTAGCGGGGGGGCGGATGAGCAGTTCTTC. The V and J genes are TRBV5-1 and TRBJ2-1; 11 bases match TRBD2. V lost 3 bases to trimming and J lost 8 bases; unmatched junction nucleotides: 13. Germline V gives CDR1 SGHRS, CDR2 YFSETQ. This CDR3 has 17 amino acids.

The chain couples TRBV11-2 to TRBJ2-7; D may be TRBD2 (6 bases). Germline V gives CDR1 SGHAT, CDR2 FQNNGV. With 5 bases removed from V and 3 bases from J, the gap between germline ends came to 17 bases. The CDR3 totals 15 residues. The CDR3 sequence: CASSKDRRGIYEQYF. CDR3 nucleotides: TGTGCCAGCAGCAAAGACCGCCGGGGGATCTACGAGCAGTACTTC.

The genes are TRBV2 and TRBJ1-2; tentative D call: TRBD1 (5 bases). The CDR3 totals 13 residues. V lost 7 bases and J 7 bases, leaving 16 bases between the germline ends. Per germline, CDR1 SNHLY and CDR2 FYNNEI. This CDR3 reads CASNADGRGGYTF. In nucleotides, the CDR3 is TGTGCCAGCAACGCGGACGGGAGGGGTGGCTACACCTTC.

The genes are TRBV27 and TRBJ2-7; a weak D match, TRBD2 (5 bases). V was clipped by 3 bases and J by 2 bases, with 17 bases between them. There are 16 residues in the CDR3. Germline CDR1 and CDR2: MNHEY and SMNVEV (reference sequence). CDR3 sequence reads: CASSFLIGKLAYEQYF. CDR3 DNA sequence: TGTGCCAGCAGTTTCCTCATCGGGAAGCTTGCCTACGAGCAGTACTTC.

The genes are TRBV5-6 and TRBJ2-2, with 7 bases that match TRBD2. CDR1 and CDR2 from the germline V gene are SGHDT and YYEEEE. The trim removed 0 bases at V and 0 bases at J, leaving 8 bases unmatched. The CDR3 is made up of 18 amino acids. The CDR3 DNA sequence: TGTGCCAGCAGCTTGGCGGGAGGTAGCGGGCCGAACACCGGGGAGCTGTTTTTT. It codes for CASSLAGGSGPNTGELFF. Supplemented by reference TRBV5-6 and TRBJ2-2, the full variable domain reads DAGVTQSPTHLIKTRGQQVTLRCSPKSGHDTVSWYQQALGQGPQFIFQYYEEEERQRGNFPDRFSGHQFPNYSSELNVNALLLGDSALYLCASSLAGGSGPNTGELFFGEGSRLTVL.

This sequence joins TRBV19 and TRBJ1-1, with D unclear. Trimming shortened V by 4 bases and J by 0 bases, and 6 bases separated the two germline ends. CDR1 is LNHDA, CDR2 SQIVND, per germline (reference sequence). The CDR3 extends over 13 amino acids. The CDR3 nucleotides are TGTGCCAGTAGTACTCATATGAACACTGAAGCTTTCTTT. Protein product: CASSTHMNTEAFF.